This T cell receptor beta chain was identified during a study of T-cell memory formation after mild COVID-19 (dated by TCRdb to about 2021). Notes on the research overall: TCR sequence clusters from the two donors were found to be largely donor specific. T-cell clones expanding and contracting after mild COVID-19 in two donors were tracked by longitudinal TCRalpha and TCRbeta repertoire sequencing. Two young, previously healthy adult volunteers, one female and one male, were included in the cohort.

Trimming takes 10 bases off V and 6 bases off J; junction bases not matched to a gene: 9. Counted from cysteine to phenylalanine, this CDR3 has 12 amino acids. Only the CDR3 part of the read is kept: 36 bases, read in frame from the first base. The germline V gene yields SGHVS for CDR1 and FQNEAQ for CDR2. Overall study outcomes, separate from this receptor: Some responding clones were detected in pre-infection memory, suggesting pre-existing cross-reactive memory T cells joined the SARS-CoV-2 response. Contracting CD4+ clones appeared mostly in the CM and EM memory subsets, whereas CD8+ clones were enriched in EMRA. Balanced CD4/CD8 phenotypes were observed for clones contracting from day 15 to 85, whereas a bias towards CD4+ was observed for a second wave of clones expanding from day 15 to 37. Only two mild cases were covered by the study, and larger cohorts that include severe cases with pre-infection samples were considered necessary. SARS-CoV-2 specificity of the second-wave clones peaking on day 37 was not confirmed.

The instrument was an Illumina NovaSeq 6000. TCRalpha and TCRbeta cDNA libraries were built by 5'RACE with constant-segment primers, adding sample barcodes and unique molecular identifiers. Trizol reagent was used to extract RNA from every sample. Amplification of the libraries took two PCR steps, and the second step added a second sample barcode plus Illumina TruSeq adapters. Sequencing of the libraries was done on an Illumina NovaSeq, producing 2 x 150 bp paired-end reads. In the original analysis: The reads were demultiplexed and collapsed into UMI-guided consensus sequences using migec v1.2.7. With mixcr v2.1.11, UMI consensuses were aligned to TRA and TRB V and J templates and assembled into clonotypes. Expanded or contracted clonotypes were those called significant by both edgeR and NoisET, with noise models trained on biological replicates. edgeR calls used a false discovery rate-adjusted p below 0.01 and a log2 fold-change threshold of 1. As an exploratory analysis of dynamics, PCA with hierarchical clustering was applied to max-normalized trajectories of the 1000 most abundant clonotypes. Separately sequenced CD4+ and CD8+ repertoires were used to assign the CD4 or CD8 phenotype of responding clones. TCRdb reanalyzed the raw reads on its own, using fastp at Q25 for trimming and MiXCR for clone calling, and kept in-frame beta chains. Each CDR3 protein appears once, grouped with its most common genes and DNA. TCRdb's processing, not the authors' own work, is the source of the V and J calls. This sample holds 450,000 to 650,000 distinct CDR3 sequences; about 20% were observed only once. The ten largest clones take up about 8.2% of the sample.

To note about this clonotype: Its antigen is currently not known. No per-base quality is available; no much larger clone lies one base away.

Ficoll-Paque density gradient centrifugation was the method used to isolate PBMCs. The chain uses TRBV7-8 and TRBJ2-7; the central 7 bases match TRBD1. Sample: PBMCs or a T cell subset sorted from them (not recorded which). The receptor comes from an adult woman who had mild COVID-19 (a few samples of this study predate the infection). The sample titles of this study are shuffled in the database, so cell type and time point are left out; the donor was told from shared clones. DNA sequence: TGTGCCACCACCGGGACAGAAGGCGAGCAGTACTTC. Its product reads: CATTGTEGEQYF.